One sample yielded the 20 T cell receptor beta chains listed below, sequenced in a study of immune heterogeneity within non-small cell lung tumors. Multiplex PCR employing 32 V and 13 J primers generated amplicons of the TCR beta CDR3. TCRdb independently ran MiXCR on the multiplex PCR reads; one entry per CDR3 protein. This sample has about 15,000 distinct CDR3 sequences; 25% to 35% occur once, and the top ten carry 13% to 15%. Genomic DNA from bulk tumor acted as the template, and roughly 0.55 ug was loaded per sample. Several biopsies per primary tumor were taken during surgery, spaced as far apart as possible. Untreated, newly diagnosed non-small cell lung cancer patients underwent curative surgery. The material sequenced was lung tumor tissue. The receptors shown here come from a woman aged 45-60 years with non-small cell lung cancer.

The chain joins TRBV2 to TRBJ2-7; D gene ambiguous. The CDR3 extends over 15 amino acids. With 3 bases removed from V and 4 bases from J, the gap between germline ends came to 16 bases. In germline, CDR1 is SNHLY, CDR2 FYNNEI. In DNA form, the CDR3 reads TGTGCCAGCAGTGACTTTAGCAGCACCGTTTACGAGCAGTACTTC. This encodes CASSDFSSTVYEQYF. Complete variable domain (other parts from reference TRBV2 and TRBJ2-7): EPEVTQTPSHQVTQMGQEVILRCVPISNHLYFYWYRQILGQKVEFLVSFYNNEISEKSEIFDDQFSVERPDGSNFTLKIRSTKLEDSAMYFCASSDFSSTVYEQYFGPGTRLTVT.

A remark on this clonotype: A much bigger clone sits one base away, suggesting this may be a read error. J is TRBJ2-3 and V is TRBV6-4; TRBD2 agrees at 8 bases. Germline CDR1 reads MRHNA; CDR2 reads SNTAGT. Trimming took 2 bases from V and 4 from J; bases not matched to a gene: 2. The CDR3 length is 14 residues. Written as DNA, the CDR3 is TGTGCCAGCAGTGACAGCGGGAGCGCAGATACGCAGTATTTT. It yields the protein CASSDSGSADTQYF.

At least ten counts were recorded for this clonotype. The V call is TRBV7-6, the J call TRBJ1-2; a weak D match, TRBD1 (5 bases). The CDR3 is made up of 15 amino acids. V lost 5 bases and J 5 bases, leaving 18 bases between the germline ends. Germline lookup yields CDR1 SGHVS and CDR2 FNYEAQ. The CDR3, as DNA: TGTGCCAGCAGCGCTGATACCGGGACCCTATATGGCTACACCTTC. It is translated as CASSADTGTLYGYTF.

The chain joins TRBV10-3 to TRBJ2-7; 11 nucleotides align to TRBD2. V gave up 2 bases and J gave up 2 bases; unmatched junction bases: 2. Germline CDR1 reads ENHRY; CDR2 reads SYGVKD. The CDR3 is 15 residues long. DNA of the CDR3: TGTGCCATCAGTGAGGGGACTAGCGGAACCTACGAGCAGTACTTC. Its translation: CAISEGTSGTYEQYF.

Comment on this clonotype: A clone one base away is much larger, so this may be a read error. This chain links TRBV18 with TRBJ1-1; D call uncertain. Germline CDR1 KGHSH, CDR2 LQKENI. This CDR3 comprises 14 residues. The V end was cut by 6 bases, the J end by 4 bases, with 15 bases between. For the CDR3, the DNA is TGTGCCAGCTCCGGGAAACGAGCGTCCACTGAAGCTTTCTTT. Protein sequence: CASSGKRASTEAFF.

At least ten counts were recorded for this clonotype. This chain joins TRBV6-5 and TRBJ1-4, with D possibly matching TRBD1 (5 bases). The CDR3 is made up of 13 amino acids. V gave up 2 bases and J gave up 8 bases, with 9 bases separating them. In germline, CDR1 is MNHEY, CDR2 SVGAGI. This CDR3 is CASSYGGGEKLFF. The CDR3 DNA follows: TGTGCCAGCAGTTACGGTGGGGGGGAAAAACTGTTTTTT.

The chain recombines TRBV5-4 with TRBJ2-7; D remains ambiguous. The CDR3 runs to 15 residues. Germline CDR1 reads SGHNT; CDR2 reads YYREEE (reference sequence). V was pared by 1 base and J by 2 bases, with 13 bases between. The CDR3 nucleotides are TGTGCCAGCAGCTTGTTCATAGAAGCCACCTACGAGCAGTACTTC. Translating it yields CASSLFIEATYEQYF.

This clonotype occurred many times. This chain connects TRBV6-2 or TRBV6-3 to TRBJ2-2; D uncertain. The V and J ends lost 6 bases and 5 bases respectively, with 4 bases between them. The CDR3 covers 11 residues. Germline V CDR1 and CDR2: MNHEY, SVGEGT. CDR3 sequence reads: CASSRTGELFF. The DNA for the CDR3 is TGTGCCAGCAGCCGGACCGGGGAGCTGTTTTTT.

This clonotype was detected many times. The chain couples TRBV10-3 to TRBJ2-7; D is unresolved. Germline assignment: CDR1 ENHRY and CDR2 SYGVKD. The CDR3 length is 14 residues. The V gene lost 0 bases and the J gene lost 2 bases, with 8 bases spanning the gap. CDR3 loop: CAISESPNPYEQYF. The CDR3 nucleotides read TGTGCCATCAGTGAGTCCCCGAACCCCTACGAGCAGTACTTC.

The J gene is TRBJ1-4, the V gene TRBV7-9; weak D call: TRBD1 (5 bases). Trimming left V 5 bases short and J 4 bases short, with 5 bases between. Germline V gives CDR1 SEHNR, CDR2 FQNEAQ (reference sequence). The CDR3 runs 12 residues. The CDR3 loop is CASSDSNEKLFF. In nucleotides, the CDR3 is TGTGCCAGCAGCGACAGTAATGAAAAACTGTTTTTT.

A few counts support this clonotype. This chain joins TRBV7-2 and TRBJ2-3, with D possibly TRBD2 on 6 matching bases. Germline CDR1 SGHTA, CDR2 FQGNSA. Trimming shortened V by 5 bases and J by 3 bases, and 12 bases separated the two germline ends. CDR3 length: 14 residues. The CDR3 DNA reads TGTGCCAGCAGCCAGTCTGGGACTACAGATACGCAGTATTTT. Translated, it gives CASSQSGTTDTQYF.

This clonotype is categorized as medium-sized (0.01 to 0.1%). This chain links TRBV2 with TRBJ2-5; the match to TRBD1 covers 11 bases. The CDR3 contains 15 residues. With 6 bases clipped from V and 4 bases from J, the junction kept 7 bases outside the gene matches. From germline, CDR1 is SNHLY and CDR2 FYNNEI. In DNA form, the CDR3 reads TGTGCCAGCAGCCCGGACAGGGGGCAGGCAGAGACCCAGTACTTC. Residues: CASSPDRGQAETQYF.

This clonotype appeared many times. The chain couples TRBV30 to TRBJ2-7, with TRBD2 identical over 8 bases. This CDR3 is 15 amino acids long. Per the germline V gene, CDR1 is GTSNPN and CDR2 is SVGIG (reference sequence). V was pared by 5 bases and J by 3 bases, with 12 bases of the junction left unmatched. The CDR3 DNA reads TGTGCCTGGTCCCTAATTCAGCGGGGGAGCTACGAGCAGTACTTC. This sequence encodes CAWSLIQRGSYEQYF.

Comments on this clonotype: The junction departs from the called germline gene at one end, perhaps through a read error. The V and J genes are TRBV14 and TRBJ2-3; tentative D call: TRBD1 (6 bases). The assigned J gene may be wrong: the sequence end matches TRBJ1-1 better. The CDR3 contains 13 residues. CDR1 SGHDN and CDR2 FVKESK come from the germline V gene. The CDR3 loop is CPSSHYREGEAFF. CDR3 sequence (DNA): TGTCCCAGCAGCCACTACAGGGAAGGTGAAGCTTTCTTT.

In this sample, this clonotype is medium-sized. The J gene is TRBJ2-7, the V gene TRBV20-1; 11 bases align to TRBD2. V lost 6 bases to trimming and J lost 3 bases; unmatched junction nucleotides: 10. CDR1 and CDR2 from the germline V gene are DFQATT and SNEGSKA (reference sequence). This CDR3 has 15 amino acids. The CDR3 sequence is CSAHLAGGVYYEQYF. In DNA, the CDR3 is TGCAGTGCGCATCTAGCGGGGGGCGTTTACTACGAGCAGTACTTC.

Details on this clonotype: This could be a read error, since a much larger clone is one nucleotide away. The chain has TRBV7-2 and TRBJ1-1; TRBD1 agrees at 7 bases. This CDR3 is built from 13 residues. Germline CDR1 is SGHTA and CDR2 is FQGNSA. The CDR3 DNA follows: TGTGCCAGCAGTAGACAGGGCTCCACTGAATCTTTCTTT. This translates into CASSRQGSTESFF.

Sample share makes this clonotype medium-sized. V is TRBV5-1 and J is TRBJ2-1, with TRBD2 as a possible D gene (6 bases). The V gene's germline CDR1 is SGHRS and CDR2 YFSETQ. The CDR3 runs to 16 residues. Trimming took 0 bases from V and 6 from J, leaving 16 bases between them. CDR3 amino acids: CASSLVGGTVSNEQFF. The CDR3 nucleotides are TGCGCCAGCAGCTTGGTCGGGGGAACGGTAAGCAATGAGCAGTTCTTC.

This clonotype was seen only a few times. It may be a read error: a sequence one base away is much more abundant. V and J are TRBV18 and TRBJ2-3, with D maybe TRBD2 (5 bases). Looked up from germline, CDR1 is KGHSH and CDR2 is LQKENI. V was pared by 0 bases and J by 4 bases, with 17 bases between. The CDR3 totals 17 residues. The CDR3 sequence: CASSPPVGKSKADTQYF. For the CDR3, the DNA is TGTGCCAGCTCACCACCGGTCGGGAAGTCTAAGGCAGATACGCAGTATTTT.

By its share, this clonotype is medium-sized (0.01 to 0.1%). The V and J genes are TRBV3-1 and TRBJ2-7, with D perhaps being TRBD1 or TRBD2 (5 bases each). The CDR3 spans 12 residues. The germline gives CDR1 LGHDT, CDR2 YNNKEL (reference sequence). Trimming left V 6 bases short and J 10 bases short, with 16 bases between. The CDR3 DNA follows: TGTGCCAGCAGTTTTGGGCCGGGACCTCAGTACTTC. Protein product: CASSFGPGPQYF.

In its sample, this clonotype ranks as medium-sized. The chain has TRBV19 and TRBJ2-3; TRBD1 aligns across 9 bases. The CDR3 covers 15 residues. In germline, CDR1 is LNHDA, CDR2 SQIVND (reference sequence). Unmatched junction bases numbered 5, after V lost 3 bases and J lost 4 bases. DNA for the CDR3: TGTGCCAGTAGTATGGTGACAGGGGGTTCAGATACGCAGTATTTT. Residues: CASSMVTGGSDTQYF.